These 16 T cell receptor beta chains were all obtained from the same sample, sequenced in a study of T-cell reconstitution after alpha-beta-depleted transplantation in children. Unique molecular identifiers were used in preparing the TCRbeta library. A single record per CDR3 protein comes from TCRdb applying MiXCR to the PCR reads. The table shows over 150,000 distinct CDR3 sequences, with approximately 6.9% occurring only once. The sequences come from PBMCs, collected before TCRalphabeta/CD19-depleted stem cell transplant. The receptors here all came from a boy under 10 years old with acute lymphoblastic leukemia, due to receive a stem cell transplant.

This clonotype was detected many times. CDR3 coding DNA: TGCAGCGCGGGACAGGATCAAGAGACCCAGTACTTC. The encoded protein is CSAGQDQETQYF. J is TRBJ2-5 and V is TRBV29-1; 8 bases are shared with TRBD1. In germline, CDR1 is SQVTM, CDR2 ANQGSEA. The CDR3 is made up of 12 amino acids. J was trimmed by 2 bases and V by 7 bases; bases with no gene match: 3.

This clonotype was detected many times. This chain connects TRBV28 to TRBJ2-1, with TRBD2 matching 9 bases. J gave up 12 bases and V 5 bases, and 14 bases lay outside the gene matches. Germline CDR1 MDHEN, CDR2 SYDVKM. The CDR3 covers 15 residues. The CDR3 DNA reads TGTGCCAGCAGTACATCACTACTAGCGGGCCGAGCGCAGTTCTTC. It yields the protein CASSTSLLAGRAQFF. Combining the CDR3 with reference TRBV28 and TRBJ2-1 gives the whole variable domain DVKVTQSSRYLVKRTGEKVFLECVQDMDHENMFWYRQDPGLGLRLIYFSYDVKMKEKGDIPEGYSVSREKKERFSLILESASTNQTSMYLCASSTSLLAGRAQFFGPGTRLTVL.

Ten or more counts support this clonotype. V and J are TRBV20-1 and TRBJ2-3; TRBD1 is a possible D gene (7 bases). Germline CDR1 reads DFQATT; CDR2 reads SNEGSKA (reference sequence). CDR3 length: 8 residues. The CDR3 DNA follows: TGCAGCCAGGGGGGAGGGTATTTT. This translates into CSQGGGYF.

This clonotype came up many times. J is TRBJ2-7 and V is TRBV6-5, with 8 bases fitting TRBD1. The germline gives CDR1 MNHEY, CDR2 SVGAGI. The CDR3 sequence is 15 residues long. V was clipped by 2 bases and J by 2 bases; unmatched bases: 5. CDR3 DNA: TGTGCCAGCAGTTACCTGGACAGGGCTACCTACGAGCAGTACTTC. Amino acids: CASSYLDRATYEQYF.

The CDR3 spells CASSPPPGQGFKNIQYF. DNA for the CDR3: TGTGCCAGCAGCCCGCCCCCGGGACAGGGGTTCAAAAACATTCAGTACTTC. This chain uses TRBV28 with TRBJ2-4; 10 bases map to TRBD1. This CDR3 spans 17 amino acids. Looked up from germline, CDR1 is MDHEN and CDR2 is SYDVKM. V shed 6 bases and J 3 bases; nucleotides not matched to a gene: 11. Looking up the rest from reference TRBV28 and TRBJ2-4 gives the full variable domain: DVKVTQSSRYLVKRTGEKVFLECVQDMDHENMFWYRQDPGLGLRLIYFSYDVKMKEKGDIPEGYSVSREKKERFSLILESASTNQTSMYLCASSPPPGQGFKNIQYFGAGTRLSVL.

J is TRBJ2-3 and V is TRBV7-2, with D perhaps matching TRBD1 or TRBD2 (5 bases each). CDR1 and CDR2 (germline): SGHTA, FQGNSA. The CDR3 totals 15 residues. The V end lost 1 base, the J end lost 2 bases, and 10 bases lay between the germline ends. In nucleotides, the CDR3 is TGTGCCAGCAGCTTAGGGGTGGGGACCACAGATACGCAGTATTTT. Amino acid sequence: CASSLGVGTTDTQYF.

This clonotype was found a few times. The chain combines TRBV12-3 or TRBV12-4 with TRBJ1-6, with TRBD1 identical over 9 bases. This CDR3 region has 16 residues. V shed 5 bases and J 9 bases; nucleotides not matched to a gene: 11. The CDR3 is CASSPVTGGIGSPLHF. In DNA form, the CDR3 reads TGTGCCAGCAGTCCTGTGACAGGGGGAATTGGTTCACCCCTCCACTTT.

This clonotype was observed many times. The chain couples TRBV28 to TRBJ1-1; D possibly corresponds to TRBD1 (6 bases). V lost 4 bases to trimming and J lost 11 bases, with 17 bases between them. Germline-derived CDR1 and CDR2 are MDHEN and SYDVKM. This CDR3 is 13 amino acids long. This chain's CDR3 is CASSSPGGAGAFF. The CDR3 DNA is TGTGCCAGCAGTTCCCCCGGGGGGGCTGGGGCTTTCTTT.

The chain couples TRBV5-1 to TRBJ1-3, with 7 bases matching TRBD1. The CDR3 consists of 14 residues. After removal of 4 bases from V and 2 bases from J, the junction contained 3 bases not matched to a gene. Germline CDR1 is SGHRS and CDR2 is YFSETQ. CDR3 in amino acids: CASSVGTAGNTIYF. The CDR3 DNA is TGCGCCAGCAGCGTCGGGACAGCTGGAAACACCATATATTTT.

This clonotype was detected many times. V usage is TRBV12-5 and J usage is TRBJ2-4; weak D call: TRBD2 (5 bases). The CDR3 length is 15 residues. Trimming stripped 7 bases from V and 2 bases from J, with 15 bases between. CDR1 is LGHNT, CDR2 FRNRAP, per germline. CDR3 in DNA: TGTGCTAGTGACCATGCCCGAGGGCCCAAAAACATTCAGTACTTC. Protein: CASDHARGPKNIQYF.

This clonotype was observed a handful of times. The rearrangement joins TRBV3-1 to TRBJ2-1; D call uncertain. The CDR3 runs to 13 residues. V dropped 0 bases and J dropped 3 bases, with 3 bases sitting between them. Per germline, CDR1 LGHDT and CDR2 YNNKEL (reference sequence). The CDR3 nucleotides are TGTGCCAGCAGCCAAGAGAGCTACAATGAGCAGTTCTTC. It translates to CASSQESYNEQFF.

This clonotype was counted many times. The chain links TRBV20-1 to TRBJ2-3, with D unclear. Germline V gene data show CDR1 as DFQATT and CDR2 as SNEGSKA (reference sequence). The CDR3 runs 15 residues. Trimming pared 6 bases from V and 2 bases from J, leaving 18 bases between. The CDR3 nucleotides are TGCAGTGCAGAGGACGGCCTGCCTACCACAGATACGCAGTATTTT. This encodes CSAEDGLPTTDTQYF.

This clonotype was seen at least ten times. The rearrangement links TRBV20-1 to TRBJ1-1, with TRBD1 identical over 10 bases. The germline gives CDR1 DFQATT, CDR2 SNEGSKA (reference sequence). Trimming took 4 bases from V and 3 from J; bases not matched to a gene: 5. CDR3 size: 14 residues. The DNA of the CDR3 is TGCAGTGCTAAAGGACAGGGGGGCGACACTGAAGCTTTCTTT. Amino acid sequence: CSAKGQGGDTEAFF.

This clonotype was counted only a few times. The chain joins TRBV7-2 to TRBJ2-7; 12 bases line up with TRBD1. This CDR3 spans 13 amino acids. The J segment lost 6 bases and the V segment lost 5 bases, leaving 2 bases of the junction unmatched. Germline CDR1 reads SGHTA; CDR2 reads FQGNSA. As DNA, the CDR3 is TGTGCCAGCAGCCGGGACAGGGGGCGCGAGCAGTACTTC. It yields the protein CASSRDRGREQYF. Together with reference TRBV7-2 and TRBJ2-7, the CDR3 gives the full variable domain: GAGVSQSPSNKVTEKGKDVELRCDPISGHTALYWYRQSLGQGLEFLIYFQGNSAPDKSGLPSDRFSAERTGGSVSTLTIQRTQQEDSAVYLCASSRDRGREQYFGPGTRLTVT.

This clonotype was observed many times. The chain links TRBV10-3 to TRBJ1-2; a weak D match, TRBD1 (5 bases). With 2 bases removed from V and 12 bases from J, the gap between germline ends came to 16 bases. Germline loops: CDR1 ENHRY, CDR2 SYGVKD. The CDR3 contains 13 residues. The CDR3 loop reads CAISERTDRGDTF. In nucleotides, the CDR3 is TGTGCCATCAGTGAGCGGACCGATAGGGGCGACACCTTC.

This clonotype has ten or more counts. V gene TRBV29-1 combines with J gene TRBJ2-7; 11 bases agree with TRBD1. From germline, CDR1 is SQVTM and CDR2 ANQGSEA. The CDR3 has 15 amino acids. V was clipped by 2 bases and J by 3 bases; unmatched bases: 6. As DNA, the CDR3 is TGCAGCGTTGAAAAGGGACAGGGGGTGAACTACGAGCAGTACTTC. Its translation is CSVEKGQGVNYEQYF.